This entry lists 15 T cell receptor beta chains sequenced from one sample in a study of blood T cell repertoires in COVID-19. The method was immunoSEQ multiplex PCR; TCRdb's version includes in-frame clones alone and lacks a portion of them. The sample has about 120,000 clones, about 85% seen once. Sequenced: peripheral blood. These receptors all come from a man in his forties with acute or convalescent COVID-19.

This chain joins TRBV7-9 and TRBJ2-7; a possible D gene is TRBD1 (6 bases). Trimming removed 0 bases from V and 5 bases from J, with 17 bases in between. Germline V CDR1 and CDR2: SEHNR, FQNEAQ (reference sequence). The CDR3 has 16 residues. CDR3 DNA: TGTGCCAGCAGCTTAGCCGCCAGGGGAGACGAGGACGAGCAGTACTTC. Residues: CASSLAARGDEDEQYF.

The J gene is TRBJ2-5, the V gene TRBV7-9; 11 bases agree with TRBD2. V shed 5 bases, J shed 3 bases, and the junction held 17 bases outside the gene matches. This CDR3 is built from 19 residues. Germline V gives CDR1 SEHNR, CDR2 FQNEAQ (reference sequence). This chain's CDR3 is CASSPTGVSSGGREETQYF. CDR3 in DNA: TGTGCCAGCAGCCCCACGGGAGTGTCTAGCGGGGGGCGAGAAGAGACCCAGTACTTC. Supplemented by reference TRBV7-9 and TRBJ2-5, the full variable domain reads DTGVSQNPRHKITKRGQNVTFRCDPISEHNRLYWYRQTLGQGPEFLTYFQNEAQLEKSRLLSDRFSAERPKGSFSTLEIQRTEQGDSAMYLCASSPTGVSSGGREETQYFGPGTRLLVL.

The chain links TRBV19 to TRBJ2-4; possible D gene TRBD1, 5 bases. This CDR3 has 16 amino acids. V lost 3 bases and J lost 3, with 15 bases in between. CDR1 and CDR2 (germline): LNHDA, SQIVND (reference sequence). The CDR3 here is CASSIIQGSSKNIQYF. CDR3 DNA: TGTGCCAGTAGTATCATTCAGGGAAGTAGCAAAAACATTCAGTACTTC.

This clone was counted only a few times. This chain connects TRBV5-6 to TRBJ2-3; 9 nucleotides align to TRBD1. V gave up 2 bases and J gave up 10 bases; unmatched junction bases: 8. Germline V gene lookup returns CDR1 SGHDT and CDR2 YYEEEE. The CDR3 loop spans 14 amino acids. The CDR3 reads CASSFTTRDRAQYF. CDR3 bases: TGTGCCAGCAGCTTTACAACCCGGGACAGGGCGCAGTATTTT.

The chain combines TRBV6-2 or TRBV6-3 with TRBJ2-7; no firm D call. V shed 3 bases and J shed 0 bases, with 9 bases lying between them. The CDR3 sequence is 14 residues long. Germline CDR1 is MNHEY and CDR2 is SVGEGT. The CDR3 DNA sequence: TGTGCCAGCAGTTATACTTTCGTCTCCTACGAGCAGTACTTC. Residues: CASSYTFVSYEQYF.

This rearrangement joins TRBV28 to TRBJ2-1, with 13 bases fitting TRBD2. Germline loops: CDR1 MDHEN, CDR2 SYDVKM. Trimming took 4 bases from V and 7 from J; bases not matched to a gene: 4. This CDR3 is 15 amino acids long. This CDR3 reads CASSSPGLAGNEQFF. The CDR3 coding sequence is TGTGCCAGCAGTTCTCCGGGACTAGCGGGGAATGAGCAGTTCTTC.

V is TRBV5-6 and J is TRBJ1-2; maybe TRBD1 (6 bases). V shed 4 bases and J shed 1 base, with 17 bases lying between them. Germline-derived CDR1 and CDR2 are SGHDT and YYEEEE. CDR3 length equals 16 residues. In DNA form, the CDR3 reads TGTGCCAGCAGCCTGCCGACAGGCGGCGGTAACTATGGCTACACCTTC. It encodes CASSLPTGGGNYGYTF.

The chain joins TRBV18 to TRBJ2-2; possible D gene TRBD1, 6 bases. Germline CDR1 and CDR2: KGHSH and LQKENI. Trimming took 3 bases from V and 2 from J, leaving 7 bases between them. This CDR3 comprises 14 residues. The CDR3 sequence: CASSPGQNTGELFF. The CDR3 DNA sequence: TGTGCCAGCTCACCGGGACAAAACACCGGGGAGCTGTTTTTT.

The chain has TRBV5-1 and TRBJ1-1; weak D call: TRBD1 (6 bases). The CDR3 runs 15 residues. Trimming shortened V by 1 base and J by 3 bases, and 13 bases separated the two germline ends. Germline CDR1 is SGHRS and CDR2 is YFSETQ. The CDR3 DNA reads as TGCGCCAGCAGCTTGTTCAGGGGCGTAGACACTGAAGCTTTCTTT. Protein: CASSLFRGVDTEAFF.

Concerning this clone: The identical CDR3 is also encoded by other nucleotide sequences in the sample. For the CDR3, the DNA is TGTGCCAGCAGCCTAGGACACAACACTGAAGCTTTCTTT. Translation: CASSLGHNTEAFF. V gene TRBV11-1 combines with J gene TRBJ1-1; possibly TRBD1 for D (5 bases). Trimming pared 5 bases from V and 2 bases from J, leaving 9 bases between. Germline V gene data show CDR1 as SGHAT and CDR2 as FQDESV (reference sequence). The CDR3 spans 13 residues.

The chain couples TRBV28 to TRBJ2-7; the match to TRBD2 covers 11 bases. The CDR3 contains 17 residues. Germline lookup yields CDR1 MDHEN and CDR2 SYDVKM. The V gene end was trimmed by 4 bases and the J gene end by 3 bases; junction bases not matched to a gene: 11. DNA for the CDR3: TGTGCCAGCAGTTCTCAACGGACCGGGACTAGCGGCTACGAGCAGTACTTC. This sequence encodes CASSSQRTGTSGYEQYF.

This clone has more than one count but fewer than ten. The chain recombines TRBV5-1 with TRBJ1-4, with D unclear. The CDR3 has 16 residues. Trimming removed 0 bases from V and 8 bases from J, with 17 bases in between. Germline V CDR1 and CDR2: SGHRS, YFSETQ. Written as DNA, the CDR3 is TGCGCCAGCAGCTTGGTGGCCGGGAATGTTCGAGAAAAACTGTTTTTT. It codes for CASSLVAGNVREKLFF.

A single count supports this clone. This chain links TRBV5-1 with TRBJ2-3, with no clear D. Germline V gene lookup returns CDR1 SGHRS and CDR2 YFSETQ. The V gene lost 1 base and the J gene lost 0 bases, with 9 bases spanning the gap. The CDR3 consists of 15 residues. CDR3 DNA sequence: TGCGCCAGCAGCTTGTACTCCGCTAGCACAGATACGCAGTATTTT. Amino acid sequence: CASSLYSASTDTQYF.

The gene calls are TRBV6-5 and TRBJ2-5; possible D gene TRBD1, 7 bases. Per the germline V gene, CDR1 is MNHEY and CDR2 is SVGAGI. V lost 6 bases and J 10 bases, leaving 18 bases between the germline ends. The CDR3 totals 13 residues. The CDR3 DNA sequence: TGTGCCAGCAGCTCAGGGGGGTTGCTGAACCAGTACTTC. Its translation is CASSSGGLLNQYF.

The V call is TRBV11-2, the J call TRBJ1-4, with 8 bases lining up with TRBD1. The CDR3 has 14 residues. The V gene's germline CDR1 is SGHAT and CDR2 FQNNGV. V shed 1 base and J 14 bases; nucleotides not matched to a gene: 9. CDR3 in DNA: TGTGCCAGCAGCTTAGTCCTTCCAGGACAGGGCCTGTTTTTT. Its translation: CASSLVLPGQGLFF.